This paragraph covers one TCR beta chain sequence. Assay: immunoSEQ multiplex PCR; the TCRdb copy retains only in-frame clones and omits some. There are some 2.1 million clones in the sample; 85% to 95% occur only once, and 0.85% to 1.2% lies in the top ten. This sample was taken from a study of shared clonotypes between healthy human individuals. Only CD45RO-negative cells positively selected for CCR7 counted as naive CD8 cells, so terminally differentiated effector memory CD45RA+ cells were excluded. CDR3 length: 13 amino acids. Germline assignment: CDR1 SGHNT and CDR2 YYREEE (reference sequence). V was clipped by 4 bases and J by 6 bases, with 14 bases between them.

The source is a man younger than 35 in good health. The sample consisted of naive CD8+ T cells sorted from blood. V and J are TRBV5-4 and TRBJ2-7, with D perhaps assigned TRBD1 or TRBD2 (5 bases each). DNA of the CDR3: TGTGCCAGCAGCCCACCGGGACGGATCGAGCAGTACTTC. The encoded protein is CASSPPGRIEQYF.